These 16 T cell receptor beta chains originate from one sample sequenced in a study of cytomegalovirus exposure and HLA in healthy donors. Profiling relied on immunoSEQ multiplex PCR, and the TCRdb table lists in-frame clones only, not all of them. The repertoire includes fewer than 200,000 clones, roughly 85% of them detected once, and 16% sits in the top ten. Sample: PBMCs. The receptors were sampled from a man aged 18-30 years in good health and CMV-seropositive.

This chain joins TRBV29-1 and TRBJ1-1; tentative D call: TRBD1 (6 bases). V was trimmed by 8 bases and J by 1 base, leaving 17 bases between them. The CDR3 spans 14 residues. Germline CDR1 is SQVTM and CDR2 is ANQGSEA. The CDR3 bases are TGCAGCTGCTTTGAGGACAGACCGAACACTGAAGCTTTCTTT. It encodes CSCFEDRPNTEAFF.

A single count supports this clone. This chain connects TRBV7-2 to TRBJ2-1; 7 nucleotides line up with TRBD1. CDR1 and CDR2 (germline): SGHTA, FQGNSA. The CDR3 runs to 13 residues. The J segment lost 3 bases and the V segment lost 4 bases, leaving 0 bases of the junction unmatched. CDR3 loop: CASSWDSYNEQFF. CDR3 DNA sequence: TGTGCCAGCAGCTGGGACAGCTACAATGAGCAGTTCTTC.

V is TRBV7-9 and J is TRBJ2-7, with D maybe TRBD1 (7 bases). Trimming stripped 3 bases from V and 4 bases from J, with 16 bases between. From germline, CDR1 is SEHNR and CDR2 FQNEAQ (reference sequence). The CDR3 runs to 15 residues. Written as DNA, the CDR3 is TGTGCCAGCAGCTTTTTGGAGGGGGCGCGATACGAGCAGTACTTC. It translates to CASSFLEGARYEQYF.

The genes are TRBV18 and TRBJ1-1, with TRBD1 as a possible D gene (5 bases). Germline V gene lookup returns CDR1 KGHSH and CDR2 LQKENI. Trimming took 4 bases from V and 5 from J, leaving 14 bases between them. The CDR3 spans 14 residues. For the CDR3, the DNA is TGTGCCAGCTCACGGGGCGGGGGAAGAACTGAAGCTTTCTTT. It is translated as CASSRGGGRTEAFF.

The chain joins TRBV10-1 to TRBJ1-1; D possibly corresponds to TRBD1 (6 bases). Germline values: CDR1 WNHNN, CDR2 SYGVQD (reference sequence). V was trimmed by 8 bases and J by 4 bases, leaving 20 bases between them. The CDR3 runs to 15 residues. The CDR3, as DNA: TGCGCCAGCGGAAAAACAGGGTTTCGGTGCACTGAAGCTTTCTTT. It codes for CASGKTGFRCTEAFF.

The V gene is TRBV5-8, the J gene TRBJ1-5, with a weak D call TRBD1 (6 bases). Germline CDR1 reads SGHTS; CDR2 reads YDEGEE. This CDR3 spans 17 amino acids. V lost 4 bases and J 6 bases, leaving 23 bases between the germline ends. In DNA, the CDR3 is TGTGCCAGCAGCGGACAGAAGGTACAGACGTCCCGTCAGCCCCAGCATTTT. It is translated as CASSGQKVQTSRQPQHF.

This clone was seen a few times. This rearrangement joins TRBV2 to TRBJ1-2, with unresolved D. This CDR3 is built from 12 residues. Germline V CDR1 and CDR2: SNHLY, FYNNEI. The V end lost 1 base, the J end lost 7 bases, and 7 bases lay between the germline ends. The CDR3 loop reads CASSEEQSGYTF. In nucleotides, the CDR3 is TGTGCCAGCAGTGAAGAACAGAGTGGCTACACCTTC.

This chain joins TRBV5-1 and TRBJ1-4; the match to TRBD1 covers 9 bases. J lost 8 bases, V lost 4 bases, and 6 bases had no gene match. This CDR3 comprises 14 residues. Per germline, CDR1 SGHRS and CDR2 YFSETQ. The CDR3 bases are TGCGCCAGCAGCCAAGGACAGGGGTGGGAAAAACTGTTTTTT. This codes for CASSQGQGWEKLFF.

The chain carries TRBV13 and TRBJ2-1; 8 nucleotides align to TRBD2. Trimming removed 4 bases from V and 0 bases from J; junction bases left unmatched: 5. Looked up from germline, CDR1 is PRHDT and CDR2 is FYEKMQ (reference sequence). The CDR3 length is 16 residues. The CDR3, as DNA: TGTGCCAGCAGCTCAGGGACTAGGGACTCCTACAATGAGCAGTTCTTC. Protein sequence: CASSSGTRDSYNEQFF.

This sequence joins TRBV7-9 and TRBJ1-1; TRBD1 is a possible D gene (5 bases). Trimming took 1 base from V and 0 from J, leaving 9 bases between them. The CDR3 consists of 15 residues. Germline V gives CDR1 SEHNR, CDR2 FQNEAQ (reference sequence). This CDR3 is CASSLGGSLNTEAFF. The CDR3 DNA follows: TGTGCCAGCAGCTTAGGGGGCAGCCTGAACACTGAAGCTTTCTTT.

The chain employs TRBV7-8 and TRBJ1-2; 12 bases line up with TRBD1. Germline V gene sequence: CDR1 SGHVS, CDR2 FQNEAQ. The ends lost 3 bases at V and 7 bases at J; junction bases unmatched: 3. This CDR3 is 14 amino acids long. The CDR3 DNA sequence: TGTGCCAGCAGCTTGGGACAGGGGGCAGGTGGCTACACCTTC. Translating it yields CASSLGQGAGGYTF.

This clone has a single count. CDR3 coding DNA: TGTGCCTGGAGTGCAGAACAGCTTGGAAACACCATATATTTT. It encodes CAWSAEQLGNTIYF. V usage is TRBV30 and J usage is TRBJ1-3; D is unclear. Germline-derived CDR1 and CDR2 are GTSNPN and SVGIG (reference sequence). This CDR3 spans 14 amino acids. With 1 base removed from V and 3 bases from J, the gap between germline ends came to 10 bases.

The chain links TRBV2 to TRBJ2-1, with 8 bases that match TRBD2. Germline lookup yields CDR1 SNHLY and CDR2 FYNNEI. Trimming took 5 bases from V and 10 from J; bases not matched to a gene: 13. The CDR3 spans 15 residues. The CDR3 DNA reads TGTGCCAGCAGTTCCGGGACTAGGGGGGGCCGGGAGCAGTTCTTC. This encodes CASSSGTRGGREQFF.

The chain employs TRBV27 and TRBJ1-5; 11 bases line up with TRBD1. This CDR3 has 17 residues. J gave up 4 bases and V 6 bases, and 11 bases lay outside the gene matches. Germline CDR1 and CDR2: MNHEY and SMNVEV (reference sequence). CDR3 DNA sequence: TGTGCCAGCAGACCCGGACAGGGGGCTTCGGGAAATCAGCCCCAGCATTTT. Its protein is CASRPGQGASGNQPQHF.

This chain joins TRBV19 and TRBJ1-3; D remains unclear. Germline-derived CDR1 and CDR2 are LNHDA and SQIVND (reference sequence). The CDR3 spans 14 residues. Trimming stripped 5 bases from V and 0 bases from J, with 8 bases between. CDR3 protein: CASSPQSSGNTIYF. For the CDR3, the DNA is TGTGCCAGTAGTCCACAGAGCTCTGGAAACACCATATATTTT.

The chain recombines TRBV5-1 with TRBJ1-1; 9 bases fit TRBD1. The V segment lost 4 bases and the J segment 2 bases; nucleotides outside the gene matches: 6. The CDR3 is 15 amino acids. The germline V gene encodes CDR1 SGHRS and CDR2 YFSETQ. The CDR3 bases are TGCGCCAGCAGCAATTCACAGGGGGCCAACACTGAAGCTTTCTTT. Translating gives CASSNSQGANTEAFF.